The present TCR beta chain was sequenced within a study of control samples from healthy donors and cancer patients. The repertoire was sequenced with immunoSEQ multiplex PCR; TCRdb's copy has only in-frame clones and lacks some. The data show 75,000 to 90,000 clones, about 89% seen once. This CDR3 contains 14 residues. Trimming removed 7 bases from V and 3 bases from J, with 17 bases in between. Germline assignment: CDR1 SGHDT and CDR2 YYEEEE. The sequence was collected from a middle-aged man in good health. Input material: blood. The chain employs TRBV5-6 and TRBJ2-7; weak D call: TRBD1 (6 bases). CDR3 region: CASRPADRLYEQYF. The DNA for the CDR3 is TGTGCCAGCCGACCGGCAGACAGGCTCTACGAGCAGTACTTC.